A single sample gave rise to the 25 T cell receptor beta chains below, sequenced in a study of T cells in localized non-small cell lung cancer. Measured with immunoSEQ multiplex PCR; TCRdb has only the in-frame clones, and not every one. This sample has about 7,000 clones; 50% occur once, and the top ten carry more than 2.5%. Sequencing used lymph node tissue, obtained before any cancer treatment. The receptors were gathered from a female donor of 60 years or more with stage I lung adenocarcinoma.

This clone came up once. The rearrangement links TRBV29-1 to TRBJ2-3, with 9 bases fitting TRBD1. Per germline, CDR1 SQVTM and CDR2 ANQGSEA. Unmatched junction bases numbered 7, after V lost 7 bases and J lost 5 bases. This CDR3 region has 13 residues. CDR3 in DNA: TGCAGCGGTCAGACAGGGGGTCGAGATACGCAGTATTTT. Encoded protein: CSGQTGGRDTQYF.

The CDR3 here is CASSGQLSYEQYF. In nucleotides, the CDR3 is TGTGCCAGCAGTGGACAGCTCTCCTACGAGCAGTACTTC. This rearrangement joins TRBV2 to TRBJ2-7; maybe TRBD1 (5 bases). This CDR3 has 13 residues. Germline assignment: CDR1 SNHLY and CDR2 FYNNEI. V gave up 4 bases and J gave up 0 bases, with 7 bases separating them.

CDR3 residues: CASSPGGGGGTEAFF. The CDR3 nucleotides are TGCGCCAGCAGCCCGGGCGGAGGAGGGGGCACTGAAGCTTTCTTT. The chain employs TRBV4-1 and TRBJ1-1; a possible D gene is TRBD1 (6 bases). Germline CDR1 is MGHRA and CDR2 is YSYEKL. Trimming removed 4 bases from V and 4 bases from J, with 16 bases in between. CDR3 length: 15 amino acids.

This clone was counted a few times. This chain joins TRBV7-5 and TRBJ2-7; the table's D call of TRBD1 was not tested on the DNA. TRBV7-5 is reported as a pseudogene. The CDR3 has 15 residues. CDR3 region: CASSLYWDRGYEQYF. Here the CDR3 DNA reads TGTGCCAGCAGCTTGTACTGGGACAGGGGCTACGAGCAGTACTTC.

The chain is built from TRBV6-4 and TRBJ1-3; 11 nucleotides align to TRBD1. Germline CDR1 MRHNA, CDR2 SNTAGT. The CDR3 sequence is 16 residues long. J was trimmed by 4 bases and V by 6 bases; bases with no gene match: 8. The CDR3, as DNA: TGTGCCAGCAGCCTCGGGACAGGGGGGACCGGAAACACCATATATTTT. It yields the protein CASSLGTGGTGNTIYF.

The chain carries TRBV19 and TRBJ1-5, with TRBD1 matching 12 bases. This CDR3 contains 15 residues. The germline CDR1 and CDR2 sequences are LNHDA and SQIVND (reference sequence). The junction had 7 bases not matched to a gene; V was cut back by 6 bases and J by 7 bases. The DNA of the CDR3 is TGTGCCAGTAGCATACTGGGACAGGGGGCACAGCCCCAGCATTTT. It translates to CASSILGQGAQPQHF.

Concerning this clone: Germline is not matched at one junction end, which may reflect a read error. The chain uses TRBV19 and TRBJ2-1; D remains unclear. The CDR3 contains 15 residues. CDR1 is LNHDA and CDR2 is SQIVND in the germline V gene (reference sequence). The CDR3 nucleotides are TGTGCCAGTAGTATAGTCCCGGGTCCCTACAATGAGCAATTCTTC. Residues: CASSIVPGPYNEQFF.

The chain recombines TRBV9 with TRBJ2-6, with D hard to call. CDR3 length: 14 amino acids. The germline V and J ends were trimmed by 2 bases and 2 bases, with 5 bases remaining between them. CDR1 and CDR2 from the germline V gene are SGDLS and YYNGEE. The CDR3: CASSVQPGANVLTF. Written as DNA, the CDR3 is TGTGCCAGCAGCGTCCAGCCTGGGGCCAACGTCCTGACTTTC.

This clone has more than one count but fewer than ten. V is TRBV6-8 and J is TRBJ1-2, with D uncertain. CDR3 size: 13 residues. Germline V gives CDR1 MNHGY, CDR2 SAAAGT. Trimming pared 3 bases from V and 4 bases from J, leaving 9 bases between. CDR3 nucleotide sequence: TGTGCCAGCAGTTATGGCCTCGGCTATGGCTACACCTTC. Protein product: CASSYGLGYGYTF.

The chain uses TRBV11-3 and TRBJ2-1; tentative D call: TRBD2 (5 bases). Deletions cut 3 bases from V and 4 bases from J, with 16 bases between. Germline V CDR1 and CDR2: SGHNT, YENEEA. This CDR3 contains 16 residues. The CDR3 loop is CASSLTGNNPYNEQFF. CDR3 DNA sequence: TGTGCCAGCAGCTTGACCGGGAACAACCCTTACAATGAGCAGTTCTTC. Full variable domain (rest looked up from reference TRBV11-3 and TRBJ2-1): EAGVVQSPRYKIIEKKQPVAFWCNPISGHNTLYWYLQNLGQGPELLIRYENEEAVDDSQLPKDRFSAERLKGVDSTLKIQPAELGDSAVYLCASSLTGNNPYNEQFFGPGTRLTVL.

This clone was observed a single time. This rearrangement joins TRBV19 to TRBJ1-2; D unclear. The germline CDR1 and CDR2 sequences are LNHDA and SQIVND (reference sequence). The germline V and J ends were trimmed by 7 bases and 2 bases, with 11 bases remaining between them. The CDR3 is 13 amino acids. The CDR3 DNA reads as TGTGCCAGTACTGCGGCGGGGAACTATGGCTACACCTTC. As protein: CASTAAGNYGYTF. Combining the CDR3 with reference TRBV19 and TRBJ1-2 gives the whole variable domain DGGITQSPKYLFRKEGQNVTLSCEQNLNHDAMYWYRQDPGQGLRLIYYSQIVNDFQKGDIAEGYSVSREKKESFPLTVTSAQKNPTAFYLCASTAAGNYGYTFGSGTRLTVV.

This clone was found once. V is TRBV28 and J is TRBJ2-7; D gene ambiguous. There are 13 residues in the CDR3. The V and J ends lost 6 bases and 3 bases respectively, with 12 bases between them. CDR1 is MDHEN and CDR2 is SYDVKM in the germline V gene. The CDR3 nucleotides read TGTGCCAGCAGCAACCACCAGGTCTACGAGCAGTACTTC. This gives the protein CASSNHQVYEQYF.

The gene calls are TRBV19 and TRBJ2-7; the D gene could be TRBD1 or TRBD2 (5 bases each). The CDR3 has 14 residues. Germline loops: CDR1 LNHDA, CDR2 SQIVND (reference sequence). Trimming stripped 4 bases from V and 2 bases from J, with 12 bases between. CDR3 in DNA: TGTGCCAGTAGTACAGGGACGTCAACCTACGAGCAGTACTTC. It encodes CASSTGTSTYEQYF. Combining the CDR3 with reference TRBV19 and TRBJ2-7 gives the whole variable domain DGGITQSPKYLFRKEGQNVTLSCEQNLNHDAMYWYRQDPGQGLRLIYYSQIVNDFQKGDIAEGYSVSREKKESFPLTVTSAQKNPTAFYLCASSTGTSTYEQYFGPGTRLTVT.

The chain carries TRBV30 and TRBJ1-4, with a weak D call TRBD1 (5 bases). Between the trimmed V and J ends, which lost 3 bases and 6 bases, there was a span of 14 bases. The germline V gene has CDR1 GTSNPN and CDR2 SVGIG (reference sequence). This CDR3 comprises 14 residues. The CDR3 DNA sequence: TGTGCCTGGAGCACGGGACCGGGCGATGAAAAACTGTTTTTT. It translates to CAWSTGPGDEKLFF.

The J gene is TRBJ2-6, the V gene TRBV28; 9 positions match TRBD1. The V gene end was trimmed by 3 bases and the J gene end by 11 bases; junction bases not matched to a gene: 5. In germline, CDR1 is MDHEN, CDR2 SYDVKM. This CDR3 has 14 amino acids. As DNA, the CDR3 is TGTGCCAGCAGTTTTGGGACAGGGAGGCACGTCCTGACTTTC. It codes for CASSFGTGRHVLTF.

Concerning this clone: The junction differs from germline at one of its ends, possibly a read error. The rearrangement uses TRBV6-8 and TRBJ2-5; D remains unclear. Germline V gene data show CDR1 as MNHGY and CDR2 as SAAAGT. The CDR3 totals 13 residues. The CDR3 DNA reads TGTGCCAGCAGTTACTCGATAGGCGGAACTCTTAACTTC. As protein: CASSYSIGGTLNF.

The chain recombines TRBV30 with TRBJ1-2, with 7 positions matching TRBD1. With V trimmed by 8 bases and J by 4 bases, 4 bases remained unmatched. This CDR3 contains 11 residues. From germline, CDR1 is GTSNPN and CDR2 SVGIG (reference sequence). In DNA form, the CDR3 reads TGTGCCAGACAGGGAGGCTATGGCTACACCTTC. Translating it yields CARQGGYGYTF.

Concerning this clone: This CDR3 is also generated by other DNA sequences in the sample. In DNA form, the CDR3 reads TGTGCCAGCAGTTTACCGGGAAGAGATACGCAGTATTTT. Its translation is CASSLPGRDTQYF. The rearrangement joins TRBV28 to TRBJ2-3, with D possibly matching TRBD2 (5 bases). CDR3 length equals 13 residues. Trimming removed 2 bases from V and 5 bases from J, with 8 bases in between. CDR1 is MDHEN and CDR2 is SYDVKM in the germline V gene.

This clone has a handful of counts. The CDR3 here is CASSSGTPYGYTF. CDR3 bases: TGTGCCAGCAGCTCAGGGACGCCCTATGGCTACACCTTC. The J gene is TRBJ1-2, the V gene TRBV7-1, with D uncertain. TRBV7-1 is treated as an ORF (open reading frame) with a function not yet certain. With 1 base removed from V and 4 bases from J, the gap between germline ends came to 7 bases. This CDR3 region has 13 residues.

The gene calls are TRBV15 and TRBJ2-2, with D possibly matching TRBD2 (6 bases). V was cut by 0 bases and J by 6 bases, with 14 bases left in between. The length of the CDR3 is 16 residues. Germline V gene sequence: CDR1 LNHNV, CDR2 YYDKDF (reference sequence). The CDR3 protein is CATSREQAGIAGELFF. In DNA form, the CDR3 reads TGTGCCACCAGCAGAGAACAGGCGGGAATTGCCGGGGAGCTGTTTTTT.

The V and J genes are TRBV19 and TRBJ1-1; D is undetermined. V lost 5 bases to trimming and J lost 0 bases, with 10 bases between them. This CDR3 is built from 14 residues. Per germline, CDR1 LNHDA and CDR2 SQIVND (reference sequence). The CDR3 nucleotides are TGTGCCAGTAGTTTATGGGATTTGAACACTGAAGCTTTCTTT. Its translation is CASSLWDLNTEAFF.

The V gene is TRBV14, the J gene TRBJ2-1; tentatively, D is TRBD2 (5 bases). V lost 3 bases and J 4 bases, leaving 19 bases between the germline ends. The CDR3 runs 17 residues. The V gene's germline CDR1 is SGHDN and CDR2 FVKESK. The CDR3 protein is CASSQTLRVWNYNEQFF. The CDR3 DNA sequence: TGTGCCAGCAGCCAGACCTTGAGGGTCTGGAATTACAATGAGCAGTTCTTC.

This clone has just one count. The gene calls are TRBV28 and TRBJ2-7, with D tentatively TRBD1 (5 bases). CDR1 is MDHEN and CDR2 is SYDVKM in the germline V gene. CDR3 length: 12 residues. V dropped 5 bases and J dropped 3 bases, with 8 bases sitting between them. The CDR3 region is CASSRRGYEQYF. DNA of the CDR3: TGTGCCAGCAGTAGAAGGGGCTACGAGCAGTACTTC.

The rearrangement links TRBV28 to TRBJ1-2; 7 bases line up with TRBD1. The CDR3 sequence is 16 residues long. V lost 6 bases to trimming and J lost 2 bases; unmatched junction nucleotides: 12. From germline, CDR1 is MDHEN and CDR2 SYDVKM. The CDR3 loop is CASSVRGQSLNYGYTF. CDR3 sequence (DNA): TGTGCCAGCAGCGTTAGGGGGCAGTCGCTCAACTATGGCTACACCTTC.

A few counts support this clone. The CDR3 region has the DNA TGTGCCACCTCACCTGGTGGGATAAACTATGGCTACACCTTC. It yields the protein CATSPGGINYGYTF. The gene calls are TRBV27 and TRBJ1-2; D remains ambiguous. V was cut by 10 bases and J by 2 bases, with 17 bases left in between. This CDR3 region has 14 residues. The germline V gene has CDR1 MNHEY and CDR2 SMNVEV (reference sequence).